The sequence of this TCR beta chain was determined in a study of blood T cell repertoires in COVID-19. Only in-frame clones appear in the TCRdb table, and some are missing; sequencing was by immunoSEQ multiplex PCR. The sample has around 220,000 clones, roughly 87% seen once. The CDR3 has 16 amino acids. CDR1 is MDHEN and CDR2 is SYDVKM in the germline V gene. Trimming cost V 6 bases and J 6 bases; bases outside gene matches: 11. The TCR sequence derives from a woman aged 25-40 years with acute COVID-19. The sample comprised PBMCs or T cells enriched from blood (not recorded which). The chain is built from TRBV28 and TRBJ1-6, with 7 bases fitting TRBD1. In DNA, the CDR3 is TGTGCCAGCAGAACCCGACAGGGCGATTTTAATTCACCCCTCCACTTT. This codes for CASRTRQGDFNSPLHF. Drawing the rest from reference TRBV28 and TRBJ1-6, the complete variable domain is DVKVTQSSRYLVKRTGEKVFLECVQDMDHENMFWYRQDPGLGLRLIYFSYDVKMKEKGDIPEGYSVSREKKERFSLILESASTNQTSMYLCASRTRQGDFNSPLHFGNGTRLTVT.